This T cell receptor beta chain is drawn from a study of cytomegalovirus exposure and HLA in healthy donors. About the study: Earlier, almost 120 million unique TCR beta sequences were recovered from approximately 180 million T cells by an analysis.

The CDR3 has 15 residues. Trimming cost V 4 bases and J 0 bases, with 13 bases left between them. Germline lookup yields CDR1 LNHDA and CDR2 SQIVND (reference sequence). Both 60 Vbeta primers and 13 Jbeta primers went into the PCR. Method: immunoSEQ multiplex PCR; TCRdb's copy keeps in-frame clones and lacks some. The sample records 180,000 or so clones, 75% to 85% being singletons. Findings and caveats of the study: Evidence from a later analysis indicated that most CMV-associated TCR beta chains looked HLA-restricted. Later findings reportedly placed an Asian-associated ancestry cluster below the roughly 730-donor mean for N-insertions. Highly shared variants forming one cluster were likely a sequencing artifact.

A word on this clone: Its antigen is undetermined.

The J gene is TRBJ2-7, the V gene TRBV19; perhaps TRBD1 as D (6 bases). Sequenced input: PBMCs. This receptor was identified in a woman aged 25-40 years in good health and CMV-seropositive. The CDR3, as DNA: TGTGCCAGTAGTACCTGGACAGCGAGCTCCTACGAGCAGTACTTC. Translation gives CASSTWTASSYEQYF.